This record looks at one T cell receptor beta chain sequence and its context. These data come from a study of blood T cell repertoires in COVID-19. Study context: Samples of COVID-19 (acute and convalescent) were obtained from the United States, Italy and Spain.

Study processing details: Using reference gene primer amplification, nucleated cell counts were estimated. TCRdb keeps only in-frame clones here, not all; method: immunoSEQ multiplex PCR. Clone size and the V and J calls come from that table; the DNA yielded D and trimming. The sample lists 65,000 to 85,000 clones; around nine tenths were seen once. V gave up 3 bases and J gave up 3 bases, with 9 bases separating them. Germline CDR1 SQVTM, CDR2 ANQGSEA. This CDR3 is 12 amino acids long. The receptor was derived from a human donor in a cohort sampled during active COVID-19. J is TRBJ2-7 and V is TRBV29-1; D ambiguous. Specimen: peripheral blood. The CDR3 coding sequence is TGCAGCGTTGACACTCCGAGCTACGAGCAGTACTTC. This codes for CSVDTPSYEQYF.